Listed below are T cell receptor beta chains from one sample, sequenced in a study of response to subunit inactivated influenza vaccine. In TCRdb, the RT-PCR reads were re-called with MiXCR into one record per CDR3 protein. The top ten hold 10% to 13% of the sample, which has hundreds of thousands of distinct CDR3 sequences, about 10% seen once. Sequencing was performed on PBMCs from blood, taken on the day of vaccination. These receptors were collected from a man aged 45-65 years who received an inactivated influenza vaccine. Each CDR3 is given with its conserved first and last residue. D genes are given only for firm matches. Size is stated for part of the rows, as once, few or many counts, or as a class when the clone is expanded.

len	abundance	v_gene	j_gene	d_gene	CDR3aa	CDR3nt
14	few	TRBV20-1	TRBJ1-5	NA	CSAIPGAGNQPQHF	TGCAGTGCTATCCCAGGGGCCGGCAATCAGCCCCAGCATTTT
14	NA	TRBV7-9	TRBJ2-7	NA	CASSFRREGYEQYF	TGTGCCAGCAGTTTCCGCCGCGAAGGTTACGAGCAGTACTTC
15	NA	TRBV5-1	TRBJ2-1	NA	CASSLEGLSVNEQFF	TGCGCCAGCAGCTTGGAGGGGTTAAGCGTGAATGAGCAGTTCTTC
16	NA	TRBV12-3/TRBV12-4	TRBJ2-1	TRBD2	CASSLAASGYYNEQFF	TGTGCCAGCAGTTTAGCGGCTAGCGGGTATTACAATGAGCAGTTCTTC
17	few	TRBV5-1	TRBJ2-2	TRBD2	CASSLEPSGVNTGELFF	TGCGCCAGCAGCTTGGAGCCTAGCGGGGTGAACACCGGGGAGCTGTTTTTT
15	NA	TRBV14	TRBJ2-7	NA	CASSQRRGHFYEQYF	TGTGCCAGCAGCCAGCGAAGGGGCCATTTCTACGAGCAGTACTTC
16	few	TRBV28	TRBJ2-5	NA	CASSLGTGARAETQYF	TGTGCCAGCAGTTTAGGGACGGGGGCGCGGGCGGAGACCCAGTACTTC
15	few	TRBV14	TRBJ1-2	NA	CASSLVFGPIYGYTF	TGTGCCAGCAGCCTCGTTTTTGGACCGATCTATGGCTACACCTTC
12	many	TRBV10-3	TRBJ2-7	NA	CAISEGYYEQYF	TGTGCCATCAGTGAGGGCTACTACGAGCAGTACTTC
12	NA	TRBV29-1	TRBJ2-7	TRBD1	CSVDRGINEQYF	TGCAGCGTGGACAGGGGGATAAACGAGCAGTACTTC
14	few	TRBV7-6	TRBJ2-5	TRBD2	CASSRLAGGETQYF	TGTGCCAGCAGCCGACTAGCGGGAGGAGAGACCCAGTACTTC
16	NA	TRBV19	TRBJ2-3	NA	CASSMKEWTYTDTQYF	TGTGCCAGTAGTATGAAGGAGTGGACTTACACAGATACGCAGTATTTT
15	NA	TRBV5-1	TRBJ1-5	TRBD1	CASSLDRGVNQPQHF	TGCGCCAGCAGCTTGGACAGGGGCGTCAATCAGCCCCAGCATTTT
14	NA	TRBV9	TRBJ2-3	NA	CASSVGGGGDTQYF	TGTGCCAGCAGCGTAGGGGGAGGCGGGGATACGCAGTATTTT
13	few	TRBV18	TRBJ2-7	NA	CASSPQSRGEQYF	TGTGCCAGCTCACCGCAAAGTAGAGGCGAGCAGTACTTC
11	NA	TRBV29-1	TRBJ2-5	NA	CSVGLQETQYF	TGCAGCGTTGGCCTCCAAGAGACCCAGTACTTC
14	few	TRBV11-2	TRBJ2-7	NA	CASSLTQGYYEQYF	TGTGCCAGCAGCTTAACGCAGGGATATTACGAGCAGTACTTC
15	few	TRBV5-1	TRBJ2-3	NA	CASSLAQTSTDTQYF	TGCGCCAGCAGCTTGGCTCAGACCAGCACAGATACGCAGTATTTT
16	NA	TRBV7-9	TRBJ2-7	TRBD1	CASSSVGTESSYEQYF	TGTGCCAGCAGCTCCGTGGGGACAGAGAGCTCCTACGAGCAGTACTTC
14	few	TRBV7-2	TRBJ1-5	TRBD1	CASSADRGRQPQHF	TGTGCCAGCAGCGCGGACAGGGGCCGTCAGCCCCAGCATTTT
16	few	TRBV9	TRBJ2-7	NA	CASSVTSRLASSEQYF	TGTGCCAGCAGCGTAACTTCCCGCCTAGCTAGTAGCGAGCAGTACTTC
13	few	TRBV5-6	TRBJ1-4	TRBD1	CASSRQGLEKLFF	TGTGCCAGCAGCAGACAGGGGTTGGAAAAACTGTTTTTT